The T cell receptor (beta chain) described here comes from a study of CD8 T cells in ankylosing spondylitis (dated by TCRdb to about 2017). At the level of the whole study: The study set out to find disease-linked TCR variants by profiling T cell receptor beta repertoires in ankylosing spondylitis patients and healthy donors. The whole study cohort included 85 to 120 healthy donors and 25 ankylosing spondylitis patients. Peripheral blood was sampled, and synovial fluid was additionally collected from ankylosing spondylitis patients. On the study overall, not on this receptor specifically: A TCR beta motif of 8 or 9 highly homologous amino acid variants appeared characteristic of blood from ankylosing spondylitis patients. Significant enrichment of the disease-linked clones was reported in matched synovial fluid samples from ankylosing spondylitis patients. The disease-linked clones had a CD8+ phenotype and were found at relatively low frequencies in peripheral blood. Some motif variants had previously been reported in the synovial fluid and blood of reactive arthritis patients, which suggests shared mechanisms of disease initiation.

CDR1 MNHNS and CDR2 SASEGT were looked up in the germline V gene. There are 14 amino acids in the CDR3, from cysteine to phenylalanine inclusive. Left in the record is the CDR3 DNA by itself, 42 bases read in frame from the first base. Trimming takes 11 bases off V and 4 bases off J; junction bases not matched to a gene: 11. The reads were generated on an Illumina HiSeq 2500. TCR beta libraries were prepared by quantitative 5'-RACE with molecular barcodes. The original pipeline was this. To identify disease-linked TCR variants, a new computational method was used, one built on a probabilistic model of VDJ rearrangement. TCRdb applied fastp at Q25 and MiXCR to the public reads, then kept only in-frame beta chains. A single entry per CDR3 protein holds the most common genes and DNA from its merged rows. Here the V and J calls rest on TCRdb's processing, not on the authors' analysis. The sample includes 400,000 to 450,000 distinct CDR3 sequences, with 17% observed a single time. The ten biggest clones cover approximately 0.97% of the sample.

This clonotype was counted between two and nine times. The antigen it binds to is not known. There are no base qualities to consult, and no much larger clone falls within one base. The clonotype was recovered from a male donor with ankylosing spondylitis. The material sequenced was blood, either unsorted or a sorted T cell fraction (not recorded which). The V gene is TRBV6-1 and the J gene is TRBJ2-7, with 10 bases in between that match TRBD1. The sequenced DNA: TGTGCCTCCACCGAAGGGACAGGGGAATACGAGCAGTACTTC. Translated, it gives CASTEGTGEYEQYF.